Presented here are 10 T cell receptor beta chains from one specimen sequenced in a study of CD8 T cells in Susac syndrome. Random hexamers were used to reverse transcribe the RNA input (0.5 to 1 ug). Each CDR3 protein gets one entry after TCRdb re-called the immunoSEQ multiplex PCR reads with MiXCR. The sample contains 400,000 to 550,000 distinct CDR3 sequences, more than 80% of which appear only once. The sample comprised CD8+ T cells from PBMCs. These receptors were taken from a human donor with multiple sclerosis.

This clonotype was observed once. CDR3 bases: TGTGCCAGCAGCTCCACCGGGACAGGGGCGGTTAGCTACACCTTC. Translation: CASSSTGTGAVSYTF. The V call is TRBV5-6, the J call TRBJ1-2; TRBD1 aligns across 10 bases. The CDR3 length is 15 residues. V lost 3 bases and J lost 9; bases outside the gene matches: 11. Per the germline V gene, CDR1 is SGHDT and CDR2 is YYEEEE. Complete variable domain (other parts from reference TRBV5-6 and TRBJ1-2): DAGVTQSPTHLIKTRGQQVTLRCSPKSGHDTVSWYQQALGQGPQFIFQYYEEEERQRGNFPDRFSGHQFPNYSSELNVNALLLGDSALYLCASSSTGTGAVSYTFGSGTRLTVV.

This rearrangement joins TRBV27 to TRBJ2-1; 8 bases match TRBD1. After removal of 6 bases from V and 8 bases from J, the junction contained 9 bases not matched to a gene. Germline CDR1 reads MNHEY; CDR2 reads SMNVEV (reference sequence). The CDR3 runs to 14 residues. CDR3 region: CASSFTLTGDEQFF. The CDR3 DNA is TGTGCCAGCAGCTTTACATTGACAGGGGATGAGCAGTTCTTC.

The rearrangement links TRBV27 to TRBJ2-1; 7 bases are shared with TRBD1. CDR3 length: 16 amino acids. The trim removed 10 bases at V and 4 bases at J, leaving 16 bases unmatched. Germline V gene lookup returns CDR1 MNHEY and CDR2 SMNVEV (reference sequence). CDR3 residues: CATRDSALLPYNEQFF. In DNA, the CDR3 is TGTGCCACCCGGGACAGCGCGCTCCTGCCTTACAATGAGCAGTTCTTC.

The V gene is TRBV3-1, the J gene TRBJ2-7; no reliable D call. The CDR3 loop spans 15 amino acids. In germline, CDR1 is LGHDT, CDR2 YNNKEL (reference sequence). Trimming removed 0 bases at V and 5 bases at J, with 14 bases between. In nucleotides, the CDR3 is TGTGCCAGCAGCCAAGAAAGTGAGAGCAGGCACGAGCAGTACTTC. The encoded protein is CASSQESESRHEQYF.

The CDR3 DNA sequence: TGTGCCAGCCGCGTGGGGGAGACCCAGTACTTC. Translation: CASRVGETQYF. The chain has TRBV12-3 or TRBV12-4 and TRBJ2-5; D gene ambiguous. CDR3 length: 11 amino acids. V gave up 8 bases and J gave up 5 bases, with 9 bases separating them.

V is TRBV4-2 and J is TRBJ2-7, with 8 bases lining up with TRBD1. Germline loops: CDR1 LGHNA, CDR2 YNFKEQ. The CDR3 is 17 residues long. Unmatched junction bases numbered 12, after V lost 0 bases and J lost 5 bases. CDR3 coding DNA: TGTGCCAGCAGCCAAGAATTAGGAACAGGGGGAAGGGACGAGCAGTACTTC. It specifies CASSQELGTGGRDEQYF.

Here the CDR3 reads CAISDRAFGTDTQYF. CDR3 nucleotides: TGTGCCATCAGTGATAGGGCTTTTGGAACAGATACGCAGTATTTT. The chain joins TRBV10-3 to TRBJ2-3; D gene uncertain. V was pared by 3 bases and J by 3 bases, with 13 bases between. CDR1 ENHRY and CDR2 SYGVKD come from the germline V gene. The length of the CDR3 is 15 residues.

The chain recombines TRBV6-1 with TRBJ2-3; 9 nucleotides match TRBD2. Germline V CDR1 and CDR2: MNHNS, SASEGT. The CDR3 is 16 amino acids. V shed 6 bases and J 0 bases; nucleotides not matched to a gene: 7. The CDR3: CASRAWAGGSTDTQYF. In DNA form, the CDR3 reads TGTGCCAGCAGGGCCTGGGCGGGGGGGAGCACAGATACGCAGTATTTT.

This clonotype was seen only once. The V gene is TRBV7-6, the J gene TRBJ2-3, with D tentatively TRBD2 (5 bases). Germline CDR1 reads SGHVS; CDR2 reads FNYEAQ. This CDR3 region has 14 residues. The V end was cut by 5 bases, the J end by 2 bases, with 11 bases between. CDR3 sequence reads: CASSPGIPTDTQYF. The CDR3 nucleotides are TGTGCCAGCAGCCCGGGGATCCCCACAGATACGCAGTATTTT. The full variable domain, with the rest looked up from reference TRBV7-6 and TRBJ2-3, is GAGVSQSPRYKVTKRGQDVALRCDPISGHVSLYWYRQALGQGPEFLTYFNYEAQQDKSGLPNDRFSAERPEGSISTLTIQRTEQRDSAMYRCASSPGIPTDTQYFGPGTRLTVL.

The chain is built from TRBV6-5 and TRBJ2-5, with 11 bases lining up with TRBD2. CDR1 is MNHEY, CDR2 SVGAGI, per germline. V was pared by 0 bases and J by 0 bases, with 9 bases of the junction left unmatched. This CDR3 contains 19 residues. This CDR3 is CASSYSTALAGVYQETQYF. The CDR3 DNA is TGTGCCAGCAGTTACTCGACGGCACTAGCGGGGGTTTACCAAGAGACCCAGTACTTC.